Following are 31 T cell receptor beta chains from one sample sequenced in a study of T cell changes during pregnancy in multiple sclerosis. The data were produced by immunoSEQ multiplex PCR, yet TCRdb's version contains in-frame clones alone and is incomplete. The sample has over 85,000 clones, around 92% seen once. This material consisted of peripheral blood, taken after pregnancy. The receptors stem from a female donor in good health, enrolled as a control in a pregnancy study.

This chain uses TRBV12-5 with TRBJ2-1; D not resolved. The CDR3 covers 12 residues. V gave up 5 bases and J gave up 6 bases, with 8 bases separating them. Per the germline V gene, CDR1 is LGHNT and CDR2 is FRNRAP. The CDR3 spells CASGDSGNEQFF. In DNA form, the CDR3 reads TGTGCTAGTGGTGATAGTGGCAATGAGCAGTTCTTC.

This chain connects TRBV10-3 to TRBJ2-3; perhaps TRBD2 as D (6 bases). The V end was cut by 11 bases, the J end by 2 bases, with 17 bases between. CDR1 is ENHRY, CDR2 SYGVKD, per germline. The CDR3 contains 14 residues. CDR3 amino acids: CALSREISTDTQYF. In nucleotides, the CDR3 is TGTGCCCTTTCCCGGGAGATTTCCACAGATACGCAGTATTTT.

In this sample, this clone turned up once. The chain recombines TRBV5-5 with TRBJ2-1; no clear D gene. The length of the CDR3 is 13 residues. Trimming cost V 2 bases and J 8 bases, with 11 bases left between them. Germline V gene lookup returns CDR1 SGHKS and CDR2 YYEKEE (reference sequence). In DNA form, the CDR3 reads TGTGCCAGCAGCTTTCACCCGGTCGATGAGCAGTTCTTC. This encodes CASSFHPVDEQFF. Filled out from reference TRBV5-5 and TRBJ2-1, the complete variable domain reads DAGVTQSPTHLIKTRGQQVTLRCSPISGHKSVSWYQQVLGQGPQFIFQYYEKEERGRGNFPDRFSARQFPNYSSELNVNALLLGDSALYLCASSFHPVDEQFFGPGTRLTVL.

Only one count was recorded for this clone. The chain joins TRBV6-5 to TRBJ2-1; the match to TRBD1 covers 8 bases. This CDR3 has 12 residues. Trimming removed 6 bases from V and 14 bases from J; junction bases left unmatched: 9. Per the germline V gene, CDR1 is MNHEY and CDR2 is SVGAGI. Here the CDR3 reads CASRSTRGREFF. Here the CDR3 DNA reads TGTGCCAGCAGGTCGACCAGGGGGCGAGAGTTCTTC.

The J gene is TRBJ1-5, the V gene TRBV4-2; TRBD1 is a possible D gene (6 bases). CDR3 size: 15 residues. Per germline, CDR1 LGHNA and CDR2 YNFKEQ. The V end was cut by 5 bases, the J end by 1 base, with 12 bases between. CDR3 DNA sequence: TGTGCCAGCAGCGCCACTACAGGGAGCAATCAGCCCCAGCATTTT. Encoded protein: CASSATTGSNQPQHF.

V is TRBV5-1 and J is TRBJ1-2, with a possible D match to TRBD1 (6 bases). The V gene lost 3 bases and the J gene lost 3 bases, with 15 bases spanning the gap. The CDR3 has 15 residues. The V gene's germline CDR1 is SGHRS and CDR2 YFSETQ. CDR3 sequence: CASSSGGGPYYGYTF. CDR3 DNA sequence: TGCGCCAGCAGCTCCGGCGGGGGGCCCTACTATGGCTACACCTTC.

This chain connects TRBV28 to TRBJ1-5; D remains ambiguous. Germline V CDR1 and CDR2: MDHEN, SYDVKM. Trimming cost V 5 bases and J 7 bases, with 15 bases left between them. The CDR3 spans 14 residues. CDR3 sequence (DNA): TGTGCCAGCAGTCGGGATCGGGGAGGACAGCCCCAGCATTTT. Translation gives CASSRDRGGQPQHF.

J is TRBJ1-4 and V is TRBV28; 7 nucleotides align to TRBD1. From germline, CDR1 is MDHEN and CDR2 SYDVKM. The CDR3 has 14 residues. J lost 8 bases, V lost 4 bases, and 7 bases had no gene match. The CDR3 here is CASSYGGGQEKLFF. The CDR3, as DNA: TGTGCCAGCAGTTACGGTGGGGGACAGGAAAAACTGTTTTTT. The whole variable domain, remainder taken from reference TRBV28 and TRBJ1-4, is DVKVTQSSRYLVKRTGEKVFLECVQDMDHENMFWYRQDPGLGLRLIYFSYDVKMKEKGDIPEGYSVSREKKERFSLILESASTNQTSMYLCASSYGGGQEKLFFGSGTQLSVL.

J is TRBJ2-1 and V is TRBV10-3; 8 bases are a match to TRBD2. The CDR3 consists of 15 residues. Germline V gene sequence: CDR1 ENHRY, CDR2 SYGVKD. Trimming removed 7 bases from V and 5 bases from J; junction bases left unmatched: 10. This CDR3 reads CAIKRELAAHNEQFF. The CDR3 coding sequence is TGTGCCATCAAGAGAGAACTAGCGGCCCACAATGAGCAGTTCTTC.

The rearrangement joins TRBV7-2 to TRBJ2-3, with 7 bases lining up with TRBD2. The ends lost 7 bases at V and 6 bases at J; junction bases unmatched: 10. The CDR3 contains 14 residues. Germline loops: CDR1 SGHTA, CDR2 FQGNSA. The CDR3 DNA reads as TGTGCCAGCACCCTTAGCGGGCCCACCGATACGCAGTATTTT. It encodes CASTLSGPTDTQYF.

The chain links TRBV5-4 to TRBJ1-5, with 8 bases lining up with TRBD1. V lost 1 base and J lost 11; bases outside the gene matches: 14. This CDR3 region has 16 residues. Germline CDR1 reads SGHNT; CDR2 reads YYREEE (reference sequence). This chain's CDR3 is CASSLTPDRAIESQHF. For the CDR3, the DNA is TGTGCCAGCAGCTTGACCCCGGACAGGGCAATAGAGTCCCAGCATTTT.

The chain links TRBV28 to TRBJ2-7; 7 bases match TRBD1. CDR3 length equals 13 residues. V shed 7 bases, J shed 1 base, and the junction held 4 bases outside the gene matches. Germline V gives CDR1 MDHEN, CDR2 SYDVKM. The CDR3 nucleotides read TGTGCCAGCAATAACAGGGGTTCCTACGAGCAGTACTTC. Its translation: CASNNRGSYEQYF.

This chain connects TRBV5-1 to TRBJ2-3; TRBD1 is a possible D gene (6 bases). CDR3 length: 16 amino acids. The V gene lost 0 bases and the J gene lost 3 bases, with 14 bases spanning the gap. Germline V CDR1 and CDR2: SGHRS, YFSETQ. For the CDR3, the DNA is TGCGCCAGCAGCTTGGGTGGGGGCACGGGAACAGATACGCAGTATTTT. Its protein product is CASSLGGGTGTDTQYF.

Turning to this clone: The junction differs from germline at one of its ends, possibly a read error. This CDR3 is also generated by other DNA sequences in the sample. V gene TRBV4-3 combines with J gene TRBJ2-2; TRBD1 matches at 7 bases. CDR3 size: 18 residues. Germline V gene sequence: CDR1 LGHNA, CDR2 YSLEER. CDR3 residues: CASSQDRIGGSNTGELFF. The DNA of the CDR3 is TGCGCCAGTAGCCAAGATCGAATAGGGGGCTCGAACACCGGGGAGCTGTTTTTT.

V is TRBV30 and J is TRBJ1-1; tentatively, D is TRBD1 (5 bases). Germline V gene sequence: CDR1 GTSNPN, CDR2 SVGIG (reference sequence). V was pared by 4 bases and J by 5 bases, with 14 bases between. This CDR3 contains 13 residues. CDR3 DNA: TGTGCCTGGACAGGGTGGTGGTATACTGAAGCTTTCTTT. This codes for CAWTGWWYTEAFF.

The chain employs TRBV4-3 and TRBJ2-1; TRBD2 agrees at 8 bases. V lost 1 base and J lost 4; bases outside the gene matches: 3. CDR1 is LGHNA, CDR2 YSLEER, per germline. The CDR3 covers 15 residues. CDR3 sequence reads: CASSQGASGYNEQFF. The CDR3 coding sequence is TGCGCCAGCAGCCAAGGAGCTAGCGGGTACAATGAGCAGTTCTTC.

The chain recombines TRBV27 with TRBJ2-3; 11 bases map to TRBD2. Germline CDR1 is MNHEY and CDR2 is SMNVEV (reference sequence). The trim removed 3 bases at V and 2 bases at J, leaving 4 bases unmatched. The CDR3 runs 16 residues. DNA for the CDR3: TGTGCCAGCAGTTTCTATAGCGGGGGGGCCACAGATACGCAGTATTTT. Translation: CASSFYSGGATDTQYF.

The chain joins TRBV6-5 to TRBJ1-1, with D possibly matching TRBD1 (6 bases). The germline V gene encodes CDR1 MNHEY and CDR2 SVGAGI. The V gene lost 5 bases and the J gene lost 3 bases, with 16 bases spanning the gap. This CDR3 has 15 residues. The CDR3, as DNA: TGTGCCAGCAGTACCCCGGGACACCTTCACACTGAAGCTTTCTTT. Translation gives CASSTPGHLHTEAFF.

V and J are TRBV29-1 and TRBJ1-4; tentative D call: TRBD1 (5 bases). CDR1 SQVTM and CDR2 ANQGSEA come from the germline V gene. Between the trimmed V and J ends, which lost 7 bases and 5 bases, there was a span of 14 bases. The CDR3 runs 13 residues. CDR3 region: CSARQIKNEKLFF. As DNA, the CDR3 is TGCAGCGCCCGACAGATTAAGAATGAAAAACTGTTTTTT.

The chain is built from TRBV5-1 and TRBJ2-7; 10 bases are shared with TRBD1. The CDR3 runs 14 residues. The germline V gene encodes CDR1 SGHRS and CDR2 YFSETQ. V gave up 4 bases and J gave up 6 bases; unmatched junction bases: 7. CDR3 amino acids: CASSIQTGGSEQYF. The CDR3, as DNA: TGCGCCAGCAGCATCCAGACAGGGGGCAGCGAGCAGTACTTC. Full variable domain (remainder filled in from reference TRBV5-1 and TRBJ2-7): KAGVTQTPRYLIKTRGQQVTLSCSPISGHRSVSWYQQTPGQGLQFLFEYFSETQRNKGNFPGRFSGRQFSNSRSEMNVSTLELGDSALYLCASSIQTGGSEQYFGPGTRLTVT.

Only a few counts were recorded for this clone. The CDR3 region is CASSLRQYTEAFF. CDR3 bases: TGTGCCAGCAGCTTAAGACAGTACACTGAAGCTTTCTTT. The V and J genes are TRBV11-2 and TRBJ1-1; the D gene is possibly TRBD1 (5 bases). V lost 2 bases, J lost 3 bases, and 7 bases lay in between. There are 13 residues in the CDR3. Germline assignment: CDR1 SGHAT and CDR2 FQNNGV.

The DNA of the CDR3 is TGTGCCAGCCAGGGGGCCTCCTACGAGCAGTACTTC. This sequence encodes CASQGASYEQYF. The V and J genes are TRBV5-8 and TRBJ2-7; TRBD1 matches at 8 bases. With V trimmed by 7 bases and J by 0 bases, 0 bases remained unmatched. The CDR3 covers 12 residues. Looked up from germline, CDR1 is SGHTS and CDR2 is YDEGEE.

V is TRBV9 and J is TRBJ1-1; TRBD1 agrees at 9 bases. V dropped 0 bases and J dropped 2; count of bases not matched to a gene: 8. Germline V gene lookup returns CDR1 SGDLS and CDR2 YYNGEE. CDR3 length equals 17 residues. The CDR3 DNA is TGTGCCAGCAGCGTAGGAGGGACAGGGATGTTCAACACTGAAGCTTTCTTT. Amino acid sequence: CASSVGGTGMFNTEAFF.

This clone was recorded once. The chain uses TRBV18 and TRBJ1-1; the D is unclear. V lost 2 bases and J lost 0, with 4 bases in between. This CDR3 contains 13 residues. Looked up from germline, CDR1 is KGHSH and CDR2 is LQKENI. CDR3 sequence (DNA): TGTGCCAGCTCACCAGCAGTGAACACTGAAGCTTTCTTT. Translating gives CASSPAVNTEAFF.

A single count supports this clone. The CDR3 nucleotides read TGTGCCAGCAGCTTAAGAGGCCCACCTGCGGAGCAGTTCTTC. It specifies CASSLRGPPAEQFF. V and J are TRBV7-3 and TRBJ2-1; D gene uncertain. The CDR3 spans 14 residues. Trimming stripped 1 base from V and 10 bases from J, with 14 bases between. Germline loops: CDR1 SGHTA, CDR2 FQGTGA.

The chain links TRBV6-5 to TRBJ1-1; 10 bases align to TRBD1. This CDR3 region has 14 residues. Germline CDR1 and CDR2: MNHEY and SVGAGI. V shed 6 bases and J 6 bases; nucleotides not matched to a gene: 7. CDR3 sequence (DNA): TGTGCCAGCAGGGCTCCCGGGACAGGGGCTGAAGCTTTCTTT. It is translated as CASRAPGTGAEAFF.

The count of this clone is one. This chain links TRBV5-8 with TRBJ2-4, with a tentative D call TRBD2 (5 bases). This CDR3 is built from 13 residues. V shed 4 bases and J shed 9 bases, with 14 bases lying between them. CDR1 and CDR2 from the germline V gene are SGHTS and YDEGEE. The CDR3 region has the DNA TGTGCCAGCAGCGGGTCCCCCGCGGGCATTCAGTACTTC. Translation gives CASSGSPAGIQYF.

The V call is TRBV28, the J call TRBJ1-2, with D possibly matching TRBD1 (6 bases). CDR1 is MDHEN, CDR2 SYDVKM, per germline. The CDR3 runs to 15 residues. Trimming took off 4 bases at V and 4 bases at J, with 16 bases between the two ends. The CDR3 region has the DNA TGTGCCAGCAGTTCTCTGAGGGGGATGTCCTATGGCTACACCTTC. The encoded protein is CASSSLRGMSYGYTF.

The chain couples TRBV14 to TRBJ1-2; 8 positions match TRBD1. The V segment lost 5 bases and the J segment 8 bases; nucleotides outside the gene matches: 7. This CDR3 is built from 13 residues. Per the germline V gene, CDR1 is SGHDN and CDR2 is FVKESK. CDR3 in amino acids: CASSNRGTGGYTF. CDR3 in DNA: TGTGCCAGCAGCAACAGGGGGACGGGCGGCTACACCTTC.

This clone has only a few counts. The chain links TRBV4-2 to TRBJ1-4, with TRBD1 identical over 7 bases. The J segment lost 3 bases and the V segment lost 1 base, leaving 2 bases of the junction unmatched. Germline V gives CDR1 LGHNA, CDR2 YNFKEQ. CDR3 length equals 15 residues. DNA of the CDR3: TGTGCCAGCAGCCAAGGGGACAGAGCTAATGAAAAACTGTTTTTT. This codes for CASSQGDRANEKLFF.

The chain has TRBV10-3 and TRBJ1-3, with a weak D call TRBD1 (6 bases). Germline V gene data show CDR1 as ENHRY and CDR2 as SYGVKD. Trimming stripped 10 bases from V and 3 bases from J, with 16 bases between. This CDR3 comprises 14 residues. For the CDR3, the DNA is TGTGCCACGCAGGTGACAGGTCTTGGAAACACCATATATTTT. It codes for CATQVTGLGNTIYF.